This T cell receptor beta chain comes out of a study of PD-L1 blockade in urothelial cancer. The table lists this clone with a few counts. The CDR3 extends over 15 amino acids. Germline V gives CDR1 SGHTA, CDR2 FQGNSA. V was shortened by 5 bases and J by 3 bases, with 14 bases between the two germline ends. The time point: peripheral blood 6 weeks after treatment start. The protocol was immunoSEQ multiplex PCR, while the TCRdb copy is restricted to in-frame clones and leaves out a portion. This table holds 66,000 or so clones, about 88% found once. This TCR was sampled from a man aged 55 to 70 with urothelial cancer. The sample was PBMCs, taken around atezolizumab (anti-PD-L1) treatment. This chain uses TRBV7-2 with TRBJ1-3; D call uncertain. In DNA, the CDR3 is TGTGCCAGCAGCCGGACTCGGCAGCTTGGAAACACCATATATTTT. It codes for CASSRTRQLGNTIYF.